This is a list of T cell receptor beta chains from one sample in a study of beta chain features in type 1 diabetes. The assay was immunoSEQ multiplex PCR, and TCRdb's table has in-frame clones only and misses some. Here the sample spans hundreds of thousands of clones, around an eighth being singletons. Sequences were obtained from naive CD4+ T cells from blood. Every receptor here comes from a man between 18 and 35 years old with type 1 diabetes. CDR3s include the opening cysteine and the closing phenylalanine or tryptophan. Each record gives: D gene, clone size, V gene, CDR3 length, J gene, CDR3 DNA, CDR3 protein. A D gene is named only where the DNA matches it firmly. The size of a clone is reported for some rows only, either as once, few or many, or as a class for expanded clones.

>NA|NA|TRBV27|16|TRBJ2-7
TGTGCCAGCGGGCGTCTACAGGGAGGCGTTTCCTACGAGCAGTACTTC
CASGRLQGGVSYEQYF
>NA|few|TRBV5-1|16|TRBJ2-1
TGCGCCAGCAGCCTGACTGTAGTGTCTGCGTACAATGAGCAGTTCTTC
CASSLTVVSAYNEQFF
>NA|NA|TRBV7-6|15|TRBJ1-1
TGTGCCAGCAGCTTAGCGCCTGGGAGCGACACTGAAGCTTTCTTT
CASSLAPGSDTEAFF
>NA|NA|TRBV7-8|15|TRBJ1-2
TGTGCCAGCAGCTTAGGGGGAGCGGGGGTACGAGGCTACACCTTC
CASSLGGAGVRGYTF
>NA|few|TRBV7-2|13|TRBJ2-1
TGTGCCAGCAGCTTGTCAGCGGACAATGAGCAGTTCTTC
CASSLSADNEQFF
>NA|NA|TRBV9|14|TRBJ1-1
TGTGCCAGCAGCGCCATGACAGCAAACACTGAAGCTTTCTTT
CASSAMTANTEAFF
>NA|NA|TRBV11-1|17|TRBJ2-3
TGTGCCAGCAGCTTTTTGGGGGGGCGAGCCCGCACAGATACGCAGTATTTT
CASSFLGGRARTDTQYF
>TRBD2|NA|TRBV5-1|14|TRBJ2-1
TGCGCCAGCAGCTTGGGGCTAGCGGGAGGGGAGCAGTTCTTC
CASSLGLAGGEQFF
>NA|NA|TRBV18|14|TRBJ1-4
TGTGCCAGCTCACCCGGGGATCCCCGGTCGATAATGTTTTTT
CASSPGDPRSIMFF
>TRBD2|NA|TRBV29-1|19|TRBJ2-3
TGCAGCGTTGAAGGGCGGGAGGGCACAACGCTGCTACGAGTAGATACGCAGTATTTT
CSVEGREGTTLLRVDTQYF
>NA|NA|TRBV7-6|11|TRBJ2-7
TGTGCCAGCAGCCTGGGGGTCGAGCAGTACTTC
CASSLGVEQYF
>NA|NA|TRBV7-2|14|TRBJ1-2
TGTGCCAGCAGCTTACTCGGGACACTCCATGGCTACACCTTC
CASSLLGTLHGYTF
>NA|NA|TRBV13|16|TRBJ2-7
TGTGCCAGCAGCTTAGGCCGATTAGCGGACTCCTACGAGCAGTACTTC
CASSLGRLADSYEQYF
>NA|few|TRBV30|11|TRBJ1-2
TGTGCCTGGTTTTACAGATATGGCTACACCTTC
CAWFYRYGYTF
>NA|few|TRBV30|14|TRBJ2-7
TGTGCCTGGAGTCCCGGGACGGGGTGGCGGGAGCAGTACTTC
CAWSPGTGWREQYF
>NA|few|TRBV7-9|18|TRBJ1-1
TGTGCCAGCAGCGACCGACTCACTAAGGCAGGCCCGAACACTGAAGCTTTCTTT
CASSDRLTKAGPNTEAFF
>NA|NA|TRBV28|15|TRBJ2-7
TGTGCCAGCAACGGGGGGACAGCCCGAACCTACGAGCAGTACTTC
CASNGGTARTYEQYF
>NA|NA|TRBV29-1|11|TRBJ2-1
TGCAGCGTTATCCCGGCCGGTGAGCAGTTCTTC
CSVIPAGEQFF
>NA|NA|TRBV6-6|16|TRBJ2-7
TGTGCCAGCAGTCCCCGGTGGGGCACGGGGTCCTACGAGCAGTACTTC
CASSPRWGTGSYEQYF
>TRBD2|NA|TRBV30|14|TRBJ2-2
TGTGCCTGCCACGGACTAGCGGCTACCGGGGAGCTGTTTTTT
CACHGLAATGELFF
>TRBD2|NA|TRBV7-9|14|TRBJ2-7
TGTGCCAGCAGCTCTCTCCGCGGGAGGCGCGAGCAGTACTTC
CASSSLRGRREQYF
>NA|few|TRBV27|12|TRBJ2-3
TGTGCCAGCAGTTTGACGACAGATACGCAGTATTTT
CASSLTTDTQYF
>NA|NA|TRBV11-3|13|TRBJ2-3
TGTGCCAGCAGCTCCAGGGGGGCAGATACGCAGTATTTT
CASSSRGADTQYF
>NA|NA|TRBV30|12|TRBJ1-6
TGTGCCTGGAGTGTAGGGAGCCGGCTCCTCCACTTT
CAWSVGSRLLHF
>TRBD1|few|TRBV19|17|TRBJ2-3
TGTGCCAGTAGTCCTCTAAATCCGGGACAGGGGACAGATACGCAGTATTTT
CASSPLNPGQGTDTQYF
>NA|NA|TRBV7-3|14|TRBJ2-3
TGTGCCAGCAGCTTTTGGACCCGGGCAGATACGCAGTATTTT
CASSFWTRADTQYF
>TRBD2|few|TRBV29-1|13|TRBJ2-3
TGCAGCGCGGGACTAGCGGCCCCAGATACGCAGTATTTT
CSAGLAAPDTQYF
>NA|NA|TRBV25-1|13|TRBJ2-7
TGTGCCAGCAGTGAGCCACGTACATACGAGCAGTACTTC
CASSEPRTYEQYF
>NA|few|TRBV7-2|14|TRBJ1-3
TGTGCCAGCAGCTTAGGCAGGCGTGGAAACACCATATATTTT
CASSLGRRGNTIYF
>NA|few|TRBV11-1|13|TRBJ2-1
TGTGCCAGCAGCGGATACACGACTAATGAGCAGTTCTTC
CASSGYTTNEQFF
>NA|NA|TRBV10-3|13|TRBJ1-4
TGTGCCATCAGGGGGTCGGGTAATGAAAAACTGTTTTTT
CAIRGSGNEKLFF
>TRBD1|NA|TRBV18|15|TRBJ1-5
TGTGCCAGCTCACCACGGACAGGGGGCGATCAGCCCCAGCATTTT
CASSPRTGGDQPQHF
>NA|few|TRBV4-3|15|TRBJ2-7
TGCGCCAGCAGCCAAGATCTGCGCAGTTCCTACGAGCAGTACTTC
CASSQDLRSSYEQYF
>NA|few|TRBV7-2|14|TRBJ2-5
TGTGCCAGCAGCTTAAGTCGGACTCAAGAGACCCAGTACTTC
CASSLSRTQETQYF
>TRBD2|few|TRBV5-1|14|TRBJ2-5
TGCGCCAGCAGCTTGAAAGCGGGAGAGGAGACCCAGTACTTC
CASSLKAGEETQYF
>NA|few|TRBV19|11|TRBJ2-1
TGTGCCAGTAGTATGGGAGATGAGCAGTTCTTC
CASSMGDEQFF
>NA|NA|TRBV30|15|TRBJ1-5
TGTGCCTGGAGCCTAGGCGGCCCCTCGAATCAGCCCCAGCATTTT
CAWSLGGPSNQPQHF
>NA|few|TRBV14|13|TRBJ1-2
TGTGCCAGCAGCCAAGACACCTGGCTTGGCTACACCTTC
CASSQDTWLGYTF
>TRBD1|NA|TRBV11-2|16|TRBJ1-1
TGTGCCAGCAGAACATTGACAGGGGCCATGAACACTGAAGCTTTCTTT
CASRTLTGAMNTEAFF